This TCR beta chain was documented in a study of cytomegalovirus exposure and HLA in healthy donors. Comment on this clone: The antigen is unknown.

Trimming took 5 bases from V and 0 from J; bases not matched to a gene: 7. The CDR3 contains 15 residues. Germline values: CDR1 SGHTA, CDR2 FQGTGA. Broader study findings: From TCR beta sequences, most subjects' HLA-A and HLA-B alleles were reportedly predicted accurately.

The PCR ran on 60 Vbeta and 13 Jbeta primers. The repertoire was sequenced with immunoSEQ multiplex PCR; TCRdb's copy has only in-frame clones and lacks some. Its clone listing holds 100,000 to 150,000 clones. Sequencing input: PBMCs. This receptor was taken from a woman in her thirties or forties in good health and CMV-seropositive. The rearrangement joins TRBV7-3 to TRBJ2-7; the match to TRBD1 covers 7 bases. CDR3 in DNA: TGTGCCAGCAGCCTGACCGGGACAGACTCCTACGAGCAGTACTTC. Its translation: CASSLTGTDSYEQYF.